Sequencing of this T cell receptor beta chain was carried out in a study of metastatic and nonmetastatic thyroid tumors. About the study: A comparison of repertoires was made across blood and tumor or nodule tissue from malignant and benign thyroid patients.

V lost 11 bases, J lost 7 bases, and 24 bases lay in between. Germline values: CDR1 LNHDA, CDR2 SQIVND (reference sequence). The CDR3 has 15 amino acids. Per the authors' pipeline: For papillary thyroid cancer, a distant-metastasis classifier was constructed from CDR3 differences observed across clinicopathological groups. Via MiXCR, TCRdb re-called the PCR reads. The V and J calls were determined by TCRdb, not by the authors. The sample contains some 33,000 clones, 7% to 9% of which appear only once. Each patient came to thyroid surgery without any prior treatment (of any kind). This clone was seen many times.

This sequence was found in a female donor with papillary thyroid cancer or a benign thyroid nodule (not recorded which). Some clones in this sample may be carry-over from other donors' samples. This sequence joins TRBV19 and TRBJ1-5; possible D gene TRBD1, 6 bases. Sequenced material: blood. This chain's CDR3 is CAARGGAGGRQPQHF. In DNA form, the CDR3 reads TGTGCCGCCAGGGGAGGGGCGGGAGGACGACAGCCCCAGCATTTT.